This T cell receptor (beta chain) was identified in a study of post-analysis software for immune sequencing data. Overall study: Progressive-relapsing, secondary progressive and relapsing-remitting multiple sclerosis were among the disease courses included.

This clonotype was counted only a few times. Every TCR beta cDNA library bore unique molecular identifiers. A single record per CDR3 protein comes from TCRdb applying MiXCR to the PCR reads. Counted here are approximately 690,000 distinct CDR3 sequences, 55% to 70% occurring once; the ten biggest clones make up roughly 12%. The source material was blood. This clonotype was sampled from a girl aged 2 to 10 with multiple sclerosis.

CDR3 bases: TGTGCCAGCAGTCCCTTCTTGGGTCTTAACTATGGCTACACCTTC. The encoded protein is CASSPFLGLNYGYTF. The chain recombines TRBV12-3 or TRBV12-4 with TRBJ1-2; no reliable D call. CDR3 length: 15 amino acids. Between the trimmed V and J ends, which lost 5 bases and 1 base, there was a span of 14 bases.